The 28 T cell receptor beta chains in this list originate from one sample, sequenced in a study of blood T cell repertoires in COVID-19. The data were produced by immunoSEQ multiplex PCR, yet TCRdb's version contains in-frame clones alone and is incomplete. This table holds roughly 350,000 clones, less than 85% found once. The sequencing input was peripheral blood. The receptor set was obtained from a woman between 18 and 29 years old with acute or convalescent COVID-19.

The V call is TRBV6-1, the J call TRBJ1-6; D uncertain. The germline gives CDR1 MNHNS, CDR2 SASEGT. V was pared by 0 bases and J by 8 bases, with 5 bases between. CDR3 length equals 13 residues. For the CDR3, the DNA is TGTGCCAGCAGTGAAGCCTCCGATTCACCCCTCCACTTT. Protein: CASSEASDSPLHF.

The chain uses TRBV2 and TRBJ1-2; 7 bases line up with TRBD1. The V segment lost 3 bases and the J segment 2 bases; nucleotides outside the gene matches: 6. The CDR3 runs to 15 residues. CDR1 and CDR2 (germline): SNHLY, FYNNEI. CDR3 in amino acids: CASSEGDSLNYGYTF. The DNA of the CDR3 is TGTGCCAGCAGTGAGGGGGACAGCCTGAACTATGGCTACACCTTC.

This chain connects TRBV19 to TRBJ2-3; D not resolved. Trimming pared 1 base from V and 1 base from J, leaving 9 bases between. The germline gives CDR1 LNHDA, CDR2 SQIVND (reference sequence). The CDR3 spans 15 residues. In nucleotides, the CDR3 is TGTGCCAGTAGTATAGCCCTCCGGGGCACAGATACGCAGTATTTT. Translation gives CASSIALRGTDTQYF.

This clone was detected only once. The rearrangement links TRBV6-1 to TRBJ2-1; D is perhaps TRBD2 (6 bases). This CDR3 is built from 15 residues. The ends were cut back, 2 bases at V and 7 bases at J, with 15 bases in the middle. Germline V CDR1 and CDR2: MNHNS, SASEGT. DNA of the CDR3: TGTGCCAGCAGTGAACTGACGGGACTCTTTAATGAGCAGTTCTTC. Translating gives CASSELTGLFNEQFF.

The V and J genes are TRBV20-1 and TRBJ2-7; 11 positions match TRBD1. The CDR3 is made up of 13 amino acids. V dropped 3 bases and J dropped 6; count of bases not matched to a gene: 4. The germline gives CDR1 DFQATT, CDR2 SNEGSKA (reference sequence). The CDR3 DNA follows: TGCAGTGCTAGTTGGACAGGGGGCCTCGAGCAGTACTTC. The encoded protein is CSASWTGGLEQYF.

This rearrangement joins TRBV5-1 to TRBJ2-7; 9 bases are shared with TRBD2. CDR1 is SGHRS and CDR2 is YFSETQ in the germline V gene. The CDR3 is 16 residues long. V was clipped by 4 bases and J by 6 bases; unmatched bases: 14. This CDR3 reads CASSVATSGVDGEQYF. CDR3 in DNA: TGCGCCAGCAGCGTAGCGACTAGCGGTGTCGATGGCGAGCAGTACTTC.

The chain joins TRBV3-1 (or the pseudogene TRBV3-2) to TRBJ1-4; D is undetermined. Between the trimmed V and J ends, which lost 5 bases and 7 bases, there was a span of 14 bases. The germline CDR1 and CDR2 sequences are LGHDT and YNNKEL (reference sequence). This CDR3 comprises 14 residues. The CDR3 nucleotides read TGTGCCAGCAGCTCCCGGGAGGGAGGTGAAAAACTGTTTTTT. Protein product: CASSSREGGEKLFF.

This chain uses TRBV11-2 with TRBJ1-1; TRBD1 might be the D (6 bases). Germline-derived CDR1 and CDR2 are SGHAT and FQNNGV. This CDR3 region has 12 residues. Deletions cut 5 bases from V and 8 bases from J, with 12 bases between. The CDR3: CASSLRDREAFF. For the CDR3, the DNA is TGTGCCAGCAGCCTCCGAGACAGGGAAGCTTTCTTT.

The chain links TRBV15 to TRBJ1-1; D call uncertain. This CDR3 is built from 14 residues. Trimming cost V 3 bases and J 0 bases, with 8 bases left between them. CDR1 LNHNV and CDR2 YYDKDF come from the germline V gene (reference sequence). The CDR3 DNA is TGTGCCACCAGCAGGGCCGATATGAACACTGAAGCTTTCTTT. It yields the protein CATSRADMNTEAFF.

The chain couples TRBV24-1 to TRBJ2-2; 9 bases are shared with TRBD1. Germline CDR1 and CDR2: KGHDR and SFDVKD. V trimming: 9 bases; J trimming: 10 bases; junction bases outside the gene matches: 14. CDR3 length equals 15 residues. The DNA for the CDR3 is TGTGCCACCTCGGACAGGGGTGGGTTGAGGGAGGAGCTGTTTTTT. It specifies CATSDRGGLREELFF.

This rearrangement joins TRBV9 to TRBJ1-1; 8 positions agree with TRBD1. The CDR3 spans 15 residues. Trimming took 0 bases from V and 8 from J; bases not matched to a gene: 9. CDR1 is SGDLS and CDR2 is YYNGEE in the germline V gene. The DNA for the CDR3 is TGTGCCAGCAGCGTAGAAGCACAGGGGGGGAGGGAAGCTTTCTTT. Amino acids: CASSVEAQGGREAFF.

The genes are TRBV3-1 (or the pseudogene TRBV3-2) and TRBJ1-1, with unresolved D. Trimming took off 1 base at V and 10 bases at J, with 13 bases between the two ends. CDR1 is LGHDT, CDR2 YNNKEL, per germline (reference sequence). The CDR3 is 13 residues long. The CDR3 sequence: CASSQVRSEGAFF. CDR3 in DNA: TGTGCCAGCAGCCAAGTAAGGTCCGAGGGAGCTTTCTTT.

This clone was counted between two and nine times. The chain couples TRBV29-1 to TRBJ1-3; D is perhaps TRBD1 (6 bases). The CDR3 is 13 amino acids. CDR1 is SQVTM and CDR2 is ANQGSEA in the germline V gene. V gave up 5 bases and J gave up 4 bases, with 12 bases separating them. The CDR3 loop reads CSVLGQTGNTIYF. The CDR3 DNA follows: TGCAGCGTTCTAGGACAGACGGGAAACACCATATATTTT.

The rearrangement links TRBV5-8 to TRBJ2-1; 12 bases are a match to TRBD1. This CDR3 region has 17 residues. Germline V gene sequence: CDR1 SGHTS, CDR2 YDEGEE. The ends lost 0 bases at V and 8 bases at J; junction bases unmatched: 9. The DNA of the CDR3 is TGTGCCAGCAGCTTGGAATTCGGGACAGGGGGCCTCGATGAGCAGTTCTTC. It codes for CASSLEFGTGGLDEQFF. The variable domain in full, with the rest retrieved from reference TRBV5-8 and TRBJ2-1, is EAGVTQSPTHLIKTRGQQATLRCSPISGHTSVYWYQQALGLGLQFLLWYDEGEERNRGNFPPRFSGRQFPNYSSELNVNALELEDSALYLCASSLEFGTGGLDEQFFGPGTRLTVL.

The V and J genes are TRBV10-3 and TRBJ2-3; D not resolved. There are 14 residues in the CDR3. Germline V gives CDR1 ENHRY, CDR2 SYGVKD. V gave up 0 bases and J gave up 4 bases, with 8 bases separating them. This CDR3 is CAISESASPDTQYF. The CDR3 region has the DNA TGTGCCATCAGTGAGTCGGCCTCCCCAGATACGCAGTATTTT.

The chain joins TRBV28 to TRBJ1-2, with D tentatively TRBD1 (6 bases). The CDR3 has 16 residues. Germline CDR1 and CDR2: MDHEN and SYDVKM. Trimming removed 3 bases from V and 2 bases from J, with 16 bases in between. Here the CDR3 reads CASSFSLGAGNYGYTF. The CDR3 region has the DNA TGTGCCAGCAGTTTCTCCTTGGGGGCCGGAAACTATGGCTACACCTTC.

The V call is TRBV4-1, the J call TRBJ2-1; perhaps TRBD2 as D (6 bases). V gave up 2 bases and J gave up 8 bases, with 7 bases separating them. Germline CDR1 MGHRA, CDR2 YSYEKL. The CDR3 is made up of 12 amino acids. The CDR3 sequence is CASSQTGDEQFF. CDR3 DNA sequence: TGCGCCAGCAGCCAAACGGGGGATGAGCAGTTCTTC.

The CDR3, as DNA: TGCGCCAGCAGCCGCGGGAGCGGTTACCAGAACACCGGGGAGCTGTTTTTT. The encoded protein is CASSRGSGYQNTGELFF. V and J are TRBV4-1 and TRBJ2-2; 7 nucleotides align to TRBD2. Germline V gene lookup returns CDR1 MGHRA and CDR2 YSYEKL. The length of the CDR3 is 17 residues. J gave up 1 base and V 4 bases, and 9 bases lay outside the gene matches.

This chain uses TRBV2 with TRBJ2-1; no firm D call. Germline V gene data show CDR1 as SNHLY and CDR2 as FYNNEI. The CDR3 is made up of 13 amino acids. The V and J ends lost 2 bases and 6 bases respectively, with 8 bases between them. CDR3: CASSESSRNEQFF. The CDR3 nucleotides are TGTGCCAGCAGTGAATCCTCGCGCAATGAGCAGTTCTTC.

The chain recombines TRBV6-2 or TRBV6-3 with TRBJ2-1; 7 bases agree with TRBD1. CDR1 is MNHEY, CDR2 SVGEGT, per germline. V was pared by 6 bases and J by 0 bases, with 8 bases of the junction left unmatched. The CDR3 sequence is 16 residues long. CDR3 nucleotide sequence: TGTGCCAGCAGCCTGGGACAGTCCTTCTCCTACAATGAGCAGTTCTTC. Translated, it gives CASSLGQSFSYNEQFF.

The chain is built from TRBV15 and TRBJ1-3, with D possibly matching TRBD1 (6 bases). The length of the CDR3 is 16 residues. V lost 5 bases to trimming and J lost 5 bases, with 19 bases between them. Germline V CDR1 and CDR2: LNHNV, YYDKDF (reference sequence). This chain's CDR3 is CATSALEDSIRNTIYF. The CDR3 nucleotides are TGTGCCACCAGCGCCCTGGAGGACAGTATCCGAAACACCATATATTTT.

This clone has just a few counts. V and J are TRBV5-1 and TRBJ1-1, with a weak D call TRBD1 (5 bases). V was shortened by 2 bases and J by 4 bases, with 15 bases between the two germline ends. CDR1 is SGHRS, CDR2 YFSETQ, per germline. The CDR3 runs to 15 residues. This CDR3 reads CASSFQLTGSTEAFF. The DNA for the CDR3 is TGCGCCAGCAGCTTTCAATTAACAGGTAGCACTGAAGCTTTCTTT. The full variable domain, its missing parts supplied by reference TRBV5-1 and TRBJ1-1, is KAGVTQTPRYLIKTRGQQVTLSCSPISGHRSVSWYQQTPGQGLQFLFEYFSETQRNKGNFPGRFSGRQFSNSRSEMNVSTLELGDSALYLCASSFQLTGSTEAFFGQGTRLTVV.

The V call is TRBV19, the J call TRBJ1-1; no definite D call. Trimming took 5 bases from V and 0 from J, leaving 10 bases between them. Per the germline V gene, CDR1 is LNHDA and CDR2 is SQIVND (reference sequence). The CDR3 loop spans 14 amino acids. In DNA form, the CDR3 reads TGTGCCAGTAGTCCTCTCGGGGTGAACACTGAAGCTTTCTTT. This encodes CASSPLGVNTEAFF. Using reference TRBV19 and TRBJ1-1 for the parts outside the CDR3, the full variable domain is DGGITQSPKYLFRKEGQNVTLSCEQNLNHDAMYWYRQDPGQGLRLIYYSQIVNDFQKGDIAEGYSVSREKKESFPLTVTSAQKNPTAFYLCASSPLGVNTEAFFGQGTRLTVV.

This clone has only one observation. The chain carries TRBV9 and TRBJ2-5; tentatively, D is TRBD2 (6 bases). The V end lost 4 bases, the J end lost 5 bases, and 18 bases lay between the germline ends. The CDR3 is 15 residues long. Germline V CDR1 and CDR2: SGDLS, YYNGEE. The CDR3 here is CASSSEGLSGETQYF. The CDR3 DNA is TGTGCCAGCAGCTCCGAGGGACTCTCCGGGGAGACCCAGTACTTC.

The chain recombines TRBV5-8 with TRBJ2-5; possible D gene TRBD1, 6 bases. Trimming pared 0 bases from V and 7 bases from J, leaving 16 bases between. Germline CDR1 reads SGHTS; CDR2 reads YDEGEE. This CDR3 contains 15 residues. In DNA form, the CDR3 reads TGTGCCAGCAGCTTGGGACAGGCCCGGGTCGTGACCCAGTACTTC. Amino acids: CASSLGQARVVTQYF.

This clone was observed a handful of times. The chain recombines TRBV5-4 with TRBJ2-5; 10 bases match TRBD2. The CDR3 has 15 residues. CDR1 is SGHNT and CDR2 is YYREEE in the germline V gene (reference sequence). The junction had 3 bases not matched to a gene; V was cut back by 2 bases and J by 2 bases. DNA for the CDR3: TGTGCCAGCAGCTTAGTACTAGCGGGACAAGAGACCCAGTACTTC. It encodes CASSLVLAGQETQYF.

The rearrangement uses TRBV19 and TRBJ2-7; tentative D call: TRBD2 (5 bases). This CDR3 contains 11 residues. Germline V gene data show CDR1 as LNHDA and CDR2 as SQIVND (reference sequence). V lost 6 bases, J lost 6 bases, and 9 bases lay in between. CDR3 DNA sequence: TGTGCCAGTAGACTAGGTTCCGAGCAGTACTTC. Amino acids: CASRLGSEQYF.

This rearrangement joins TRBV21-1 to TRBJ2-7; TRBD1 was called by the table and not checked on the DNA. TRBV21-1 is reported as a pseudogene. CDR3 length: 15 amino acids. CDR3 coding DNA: TGTGCCAGCAGCCCTAGGACAGGGAAAGGTAACGAGCAGTACTTC. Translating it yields CASSPRTGKGNEQYF.